This passage covers 20 T cell receptor beta chains from one sample sequenced in a study of T cells in Graves' hyperthyroidism and ophthalmopathy. TCR beta CDR3 sequences were amplified from RNA transcripts. HTBI primers were used for first-round RT-PCR of the TCR CDR3. MiXCR, run by TCRdb on the multiplex PCR reads, gives a single entry per CDR3 protein. The profile covers 370,000 or so distinct CDR3 sequences, with roughly 25% appearing a single time and around 70% taken by the ten largest. Sequencing was done on a sample of blood. The source of these receptors is a middle-aged man with Graves' hyperthyroidism.

This clonotype appeared many times. DNA for the CDR3: TGTGCCAGTAGTATCGTCGGATTTAACTATGGCTACACCTTC. Amino acid sequence: CASSIVGFNYGYTF. The J gene is TRBJ1-2, the V gene TRBV19; D call uncertain. This CDR3 spans 14 amino acids. The V and J ends lost 3 bases and 1 base respectively, with 9 bases between them. Germline lookup yields CDR1 LNHDA and CDR2 SQIVND (reference sequence).

This chain connects TRBV27 to TRBJ1-5, with 11 bases identical to TRBD1. The V and J ends lost 5 bases and 4 bases, in that order; junction bases with no gene match: 7. Germline V gives CDR1 MNHEY, CDR2 SMNVEV (reference sequence). The CDR3 totals 16 residues. CDR3 in DNA: TGTGCCAGCAGTCGATCCGGGACAGGGGGGAATCAGCCCCAGCATTTT. Its translation: CASSRSGTGGNQPQHF.

At least ten counts were recorded for this clonotype. This chain links TRBV27 with TRBJ2-3; weak D call: TRBD1 (5 bases). V shed 6 bases and J shed 6 bases, with 13 bases lying between them. The CDR3 spans 13 residues. Per the germline V gene, CDR1 is MNHEY and CDR2 is SMNVEV (reference sequence). The CDR3 region has the DNA TGTGCCAGCAGCCGCCGATACAGGGATACGCAGTATTTT. This translates into CASSRRYRDTQYF.

Notes on this clonotype: The junction shows a germline mismatch at one end, possibly a read error. The chain recombines TRBV7-2 with TRBJ2-7, with TRBD2 as a possible D gene (6 bases). This CDR3 has 14 amino acids. In germline, CDR1 is SGHTA, CDR2 FQGNSA. The CDR3 DNA follows: TGTGCCAGCAGCGTAGCGGTTTCCTCCTACGAGCAGTACTTC. This encodes CASSVAVSSYEQYF.

The rearrangement uses TRBV11-2 and TRBJ1-2; tentative D call: TRBD1 (6 bases). There are 15 residues in the CDR3. V was trimmed by 4 bases and J by 6 bases, leaving 18 bases between them. Germline lookup yields CDR1 SGHAT and CDR2 FQNNGV. Here the CDR3 reads CASSYSGTTAHGYTF. CDR3 nucleotide sequence: TGTGCCAGCAGCTACTCCGGGACAACAGCACATGGCTACACCTTC.

The table lists this clonotype with a count of one. The chain carries TRBV5-6 and TRBJ2-3; a possible D gene is TRBD1 (6 bases). The V gene's germline CDR1 is SGHDT and CDR2 YYEEEE. There are 16 residues in the CDR3. Trimming took off 0 bases at V and 0 bases at J, with 11 bases between the two ends. CDR3 nucleotide sequence: TGTGCCAGCAGCTTGGGACAGGAGGATAGCACAGATACGCAGTATTTT. This codes for CASSLGQEDSTDTQYF. Complete variable domain (other parts from reference TRBV5-6 and TRBJ2-3): DAGVTQSPTHLIKTRGQQVTLRCSPKSGHDTVSWYQQALGQGPQFIFQYYEEEERQRGNFPDRFSGHQFPNYSSELNVNALLLGDSALYLCASSLGQEDSTDTQYFGPGTRLTVL.

Only a few counts were recorded for this clonotype. This chain's CDR3 is CATTINLRGTGKTQYF. The DNA of the CDR3 is TGTGCCACCACCATTAATTTACGAGGGACAGGGAAGACCCAGTACTTC. The chain is built from TRBV24-1 and TRBJ2-5, with 9 bases lining up with TRBD1. With 8 bases clipped from V and 6 bases from J, the junction kept 15 bases outside the gene matches. In germline, CDR1 is KGHDR, CDR2 SFDVKD. This CDR3 is built from 16 residues.

This clonotype appeared a few times. This chain connects TRBV11-2 to TRBJ1-2; D remains unclear. Trimming pared 4 bases from V and 6 bases from J, leaving 15 bases between. The germline V gene has CDR1 SGHAT and CDR2 FQNNGV. This CDR3 spans 14 amino acids. CDR3 in DNA: TGTGCCAGCAGCTCGAAGGTGGGGTTGGATGGCTACACCTTC. Its translation is CASSSKVGLDGYTF.

The rearrangement uses TRBV4-1 and TRBJ2-7; a weak D match, TRBD1 (5 bases). This CDR3 is 15 amino acids long. The V and J ends lost 5 bases and 3 bases respectively, with 17 bases between them. Germline CDR1 is MGHRA and CDR2 is YSYEKL. CDR3 DNA: TGCGCCAGCAGCTCGAAGATGACAGATCTCTACGAGCAGTACTTC. Its translation: CASSSKMTDLYEQYF.

This chain links TRBV3-1 with TRBJ2-6; 12 nucleotides agree with TRBD2. CDR3 length: 17 amino acids. V was clipped by 3 bases and J by 0 bases; unmatched bases: 0. Germline CDR1 and CDR2: LGHDT and YNNKEL (reference sequence). The CDR3 region has the DNA TGTGCCAGCAGCCAGGGACTAGCGGGCTCTGGGGCCAACGTCCTGACTTTC. This encodes CASSQGLAGSGANVLTF.

The table lists this clonotype with many counts. This rearrangement joins TRBV7-9 to TRBJ2-3; D possibly corresponds to TRBD2 (5 bases). This CDR3 is 14 amino acids long. V shed 4 bases and J shed 3 bases, with 11 bases lying between them. The germline V gene has CDR1 SEHNR and CDR2 FQNEAQ (reference sequence). For the CDR3, the DNA is TGTGCCAGCAGCTATGAACTAGAAACAGATACGCAGTATTTT. Translating gives CASSYELETDTQYF.

The chain employs TRBV6-1 and TRBJ2-7; 12 bases are shared with TRBD2. Germline CDR1 MNHNS, CDR2 SASEGT. With V trimmed by 7 bases and J by 7 bases, 8 bases remained unmatched. CDR3 size: 14 residues. CDR3 region: CASNRLAGAGEQYF. The CDR3 bases are TGTGCCAGCAATCGACTAGCGGGAGCAGGAGAGCAGTACTTC.

As concerns this clonotype: Relative to the germline gene, one junction end is altered; a read error may explain this. The chain combines TRBV7-3 with TRBJ2-3; D unclear. This CDR3 comprises 11 residues. Germline V lookup: CDR1 SGHTA, CDR2 FQGTGA. In DNA, the CDR3 is TGTGCCAGCAGCCCACACAGATACGCAGTATTT. It encodes CASSPHRYAVF.

The chain carries TRBV19 and TRBJ2-1; TRBD2 matches at 7 bases. The CDR3 sequence is 15 residues long. V lost 3 bases and J lost 6; bases outside the gene matches: 8. Germline-derived CDR1 and CDR2 are LNHDA and SQIVND (reference sequence). This CDR3 is CASSILAAGSNEQFF. CDR3 DNA: TGTGCCAGTAGTATCCTAGCGGCGGGGAGCAATGAGCAGTTCTTC.

This clonotype has only a few counts. The chain has TRBV7-3 and TRBJ2-3; TRBD1 agrees at 9 bases. The germline V gene encodes CDR1 SGHTA and CDR2 FQGTGA. The trim removed 5 bases at V and 8 bases at J, leaving 8 bases unmatched. CDR3 length: 14 amino acids. As DNA, the CDR3 is TGTGCCAGCAGCCGGACGACAGGGGGAAGTACGCAGTATTTT. It yields the protein CASSRTTGGSTQYF. Variable domain in full (rest from reference TRBV7-3 and TRBJ2-3): GAGVSQTPSNKVTEKGKYVELRCDPISGHTALYWYRQSLGQGPEFLIYFQGTGAADDSGLPNDRFFAVRPEGSVSTLKIQRTERGDSAVYLCASSRTTGGSTQYFGPGTRLTVL.

In its sample, this clonotype was seen a few times. The rearrangement joins TRBV3-1 to TRBJ2-2; 7 bases are a match to TRBD1. V was clipped by 4 bases and J by 7 bases; unmatched bases: 6. The CDR3 has 14 amino acids. In germline, CDR1 is LGHDT, CDR2 YNNKEL (reference sequence). In DNA, the CDR3 is TGTGCCAGCAGCCTTACAGGGGTCGACGGGGAGCTGTTTTTT. This gives the protein CASSLTGVDGELFF.

There are a few counts of this clonotype. The chain couples TRBV20-1 to TRBJ1-1, with D unresolved. V lost 3 bases and J lost 6, with 11 bases in between. The CDR3 runs 12 residues. Germline assignment: CDR1 DFQATT and CDR2 SNEGSKA (reference sequence). The CDR3 sequence is CSASFHFSEAFF. CDR3 nucleotides: TGCAGTGCTAGTTTCCACTTCTCTGAAGCTTTCTTT.

To note about this clonotype: It may be a read error: a sequence one base away is much more abundant. V usage is TRBV5-5 and J usage is TRBJ2-1; 8 bases agree with TRBD1. The CDR3 length is 14 residues. Germline V gene data show CDR1 as SGHKS and CDR2 as YYEKEE (reference sequence). The CDR3: CASSPRTGTDDQFF. Here the CDR3 DNA reads TGTGCCAGCAGCCCGAGGACAGGGACGGATGATCAGTTCTTC.

The genes are TRBV19 and TRBJ2-6, with D possibly being TRBD2 (5 bases). Germline V CDR1 and CDR2: LNHDA, SQIVND (reference sequence). Trimming shortened V by 4 bases and J by 2 bases, and 9 bases separated the two germline ends. This CDR3 has 15 amino acids. This CDR3 is CASSNRDAGANVLTF. The CDR3 nucleotides are TGTGCCAGTAGTAACCGGGATGCTGGGGCCAACGTCCTGACTTTC.

The chain uses TRBV7-9 and TRBJ2-5; D ambiguous. V lost 1 base and J 4 bases, leaving 10 bases between the germline ends. The CDR3 spans 14 residues. Germline loops: CDR1 SEHNR, CDR2 FQNEAQ (reference sequence). CDR3 DNA: TGTGCCAGCAGCTTAGAGAGATTACGAGAGACCCAGTACTTC. Protein product: CASSLERLRETQYF. Together with reference TRBV7-9 and TRBJ2-5, the CDR3 gives the full variable domain: DTGVSQNPRHKITKRGQNVTFRCDPISEHNRLYWYRQTLGQGPEFLTYFQNEAQLEKSRLLSDRFSAERPKGSFSTLEIQRTEQGDSAMYLCASSLERLRETQYFGPGTRLLVL.